Listed here are 3 T cell receptor beta chains from one sample, sequenced in a study of CD8 T cells in ankylosing spondylitis. TCRdb fed the 5' RACE reads into MiXCR, producing one record per CDR3 protein. The profile covers 200,000 to 250,000 distinct CDR3 sequences, with roughly 10% appearing a single time and less than 25% taken by the ten largest. Material for sequencing was blood, either unsorted or a sorted T cell fraction (not recorded which). The origin of the receptors is a male donor with ankylosing spondylitis or in good health (not recorded which).

At least ten counts were recorded for this clonotype. The V gene is TRBV29-1, the J gene TRBJ2-3, with D unclear. Germline CDR1 reads SQVTM; CDR2 reads ANQGSEA. V lost 4 bases and J 4 bases, leaving 12 bases between the germline ends. The CDR3 has 13 amino acids. The CDR3 loop is CSVGTASPDTQYF. DNA for the CDR3: TGCAGCGTTGGAACCGCCAGTCCAGATACGCAGTATTTT.

In this sample, this clonotype turned up many times. V and J are TRBV12-3 or TRBV12-4 and TRBJ2-7; D is perhaps TRBD1 or TRBD2 (5 bases each). V was clipped by 3 bases and J by 3 bases, with 15 bases between them. The CDR3 is 15 residues long. CDR3 DNA: TGTGCCAGCAGTTTTGGGGCTAGCCGCCACTACGAGCAGTACTTC. Protein sequence: CASSFGASRHYEQYF.

The chain links TRBV5-6 to TRBJ1-2; tentative D call: TRBD1 (5 bases). The CDR3 runs to 12 residues. Germline CDR1 and CDR2: SGHDT and YYEEEE. Trimming took 3 bases from V and 5 from J, leaving 8 bases between them. CDR3 residues: CASSSRGYGYTF. CDR3 DNA: TGTGCCAGCAGCTCCCGGGGGTATGGCTACACCTTC.